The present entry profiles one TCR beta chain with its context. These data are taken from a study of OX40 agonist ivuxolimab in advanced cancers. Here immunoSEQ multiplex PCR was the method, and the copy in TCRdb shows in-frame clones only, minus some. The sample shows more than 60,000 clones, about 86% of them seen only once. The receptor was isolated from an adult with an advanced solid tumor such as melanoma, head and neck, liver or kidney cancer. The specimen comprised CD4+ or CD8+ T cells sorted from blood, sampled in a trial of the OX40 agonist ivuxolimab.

The CDR3 DNA follows: TGTGCCAGCTCACCACGAGGTGGCCGAGCCGATCAGCCCCAGCATTTT. Protein sequence: CASSPRGGRADQPQHF. V gene TRBV18 combines with J gene TRBJ1-5, with D uncertain. Trimming removed 1 base from V and 5 bases from J, with 15 bases in between. CDR1 and CDR2 (germline): KGHSH, LQKENI. The CDR3 runs to 16 residues.